What follows are 8 T cell receptor beta chains derived from one specimen sequenced in a study of cytomegalovirus exposure and HLA in healthy donors. PCR amplification relied on 60 Vbeta primers (plus 13 Jbeta primers). TCRdb's copy holds only in-frame clones and misses some; the assay was immunoSEQ multiplex PCR. The table records more than 90,000 clones, around three quarters of them present only once. Input material: PBMCs. The receptors stem from a woman in her late teens or twenties in good health and CMV-seropositive.

The V and J genes are TRBV5-1 and TRBJ2-1; 11 nucleotides match TRBD1. With 3 bases clipped from V and 2 bases from J, the junction kept 16 bases outside the gene matches. The germline CDR1 and CDR2 sequences are SGHRS and YFSETQ. The CDR3 is 20 residues long. The CDR3 is CASSSRDRGGPGATYNEQFF. The CDR3 region has the DNA TGCGCCAGCAGCTCCCGGGACAGGGGGGGCCCAGGGGCGACCTACAATGAGCAGTTCTTC.

The chain is built from TRBV5-6 and TRBJ2-7; maybe TRBD2 (5 bases). CDR1 SGHDT and CDR2 YYEEEE come from the germline V gene. The CDR3 covers 16 residues. The V gene lost 0 bases and the J gene lost 2 bases, with 15 bases spanning the gap. The CDR3 DNA follows: TGTGCCAGCAGCTTGGGTTTTCGGGAACGGCCCTACGAGCAGTACTTC. Translation: CASSLGFRERPYEQYF.

This clone was seen a handful of times. The chain recombines TRBV5-5 with TRBJ2-7; D gene unclear. V lost 0 bases and J lost 3, with 10 bases in between. Germline CDR1 and CDR2: SGHKS and YYEKEE (reference sequence). This CDR3 has 14 residues. The CDR3 DNA sequence: TGTGCCAGCAGCTTGGAGGCAGGTAACTACGAGCAGTACTTC. Translating it yields CASSLEAGNYEQYF.

This clone was counted only a few times. In DNA form, the CDR3 reads TGTGCCAGTACCCCCGAGAGAGGGGGTTTAGGGCAGTACTTC. It encodes CASTPERGGLGQYF. The J gene is TRBJ2-7, the V gene TRBV19; tentatively, D is TRBD1 (6 bases). The germline CDR1 and CDR2 sequences are LNHDA and SQIVND (reference sequence). Trimming cost V 7 bases and J 9 bases, with 22 bases left between them. This CDR3 is built from 14 residues.

This clone was counted once. J is TRBJ1-1 and V is TRBV5-5, with D possibly matching TRBD1 (5 bases). The germline V gene has CDR1 SGHKS and CDR2 YYEKEE (reference sequence). This CDR3 has 14 amino acids. The V end was cut by 3 bases, the J end by 8 bases, with 17 bases between. CDR3 residues: CASSWGSERLEAFF. The CDR3 DNA reads TGTGCCAGCAGCTGGGGCAGTGAGAGATTGGAAGCTTTCTTT.

V and J are TRBV6-1 and TRBJ1-5; 7 bases align to TRBD1. The CDR3 loop spans 15 amino acids. The germline V gene has CDR1 MNHNS and CDR2 SASEGT. The ends lost 2 bases at V and 5 bases at J; junction bases unmatched: 6. The chain's CDR3 is CASSEQGVGHQPQHF. The CDR3 DNA is TGTGCCAGCAGTGAACAGGGGGTGGGTCATCAGCCCCAGCATTTT.

The V call is TRBV10-2, the J call TRBJ2-3; D is unclear. The germline CDR1 and CDR2 sequences are WSHSY and SAAADI. V shed 2 bases and J shed 4 bases, with 4 bases lying between them. This CDR3 is 12 amino acids long. CDR3 loop: CASSEGPDTQYF. The CDR3 DNA reads TGCGCCAGCAGTGAGGGGCCAGATACGCAGTATTTT.

This clone was found a few times. The chain carries TRBV5-1 and TRBJ2-5; 11 positions agree with TRBD2. Germline lookup yields CDR1 SGHRS and CDR2 YFSETQ. The CDR3 totals 16 residues. Trimming took 3 bases from V and 5 from J; bases not matched to a gene: 9. CDR3 residues: CASSSGLAEGGETQYF. CDR3 bases: TGCGCCAGCAGCTCGGGACTAGCGGAAGGGGGTGAGACCCAGTACTTC. Complete variable domain (other parts from reference TRBV5-1 and TRBJ2-5): KAGVTQTPRYLIKTRGQQVTLSCSPISGHRSVSWYQQTPGQGLQFLFEYFSETQRNKGNFPGRFSGRQFSNSRSEMNVSTLELGDSALYLCASSSGLAEGGETQYFGPGTRLLVL.